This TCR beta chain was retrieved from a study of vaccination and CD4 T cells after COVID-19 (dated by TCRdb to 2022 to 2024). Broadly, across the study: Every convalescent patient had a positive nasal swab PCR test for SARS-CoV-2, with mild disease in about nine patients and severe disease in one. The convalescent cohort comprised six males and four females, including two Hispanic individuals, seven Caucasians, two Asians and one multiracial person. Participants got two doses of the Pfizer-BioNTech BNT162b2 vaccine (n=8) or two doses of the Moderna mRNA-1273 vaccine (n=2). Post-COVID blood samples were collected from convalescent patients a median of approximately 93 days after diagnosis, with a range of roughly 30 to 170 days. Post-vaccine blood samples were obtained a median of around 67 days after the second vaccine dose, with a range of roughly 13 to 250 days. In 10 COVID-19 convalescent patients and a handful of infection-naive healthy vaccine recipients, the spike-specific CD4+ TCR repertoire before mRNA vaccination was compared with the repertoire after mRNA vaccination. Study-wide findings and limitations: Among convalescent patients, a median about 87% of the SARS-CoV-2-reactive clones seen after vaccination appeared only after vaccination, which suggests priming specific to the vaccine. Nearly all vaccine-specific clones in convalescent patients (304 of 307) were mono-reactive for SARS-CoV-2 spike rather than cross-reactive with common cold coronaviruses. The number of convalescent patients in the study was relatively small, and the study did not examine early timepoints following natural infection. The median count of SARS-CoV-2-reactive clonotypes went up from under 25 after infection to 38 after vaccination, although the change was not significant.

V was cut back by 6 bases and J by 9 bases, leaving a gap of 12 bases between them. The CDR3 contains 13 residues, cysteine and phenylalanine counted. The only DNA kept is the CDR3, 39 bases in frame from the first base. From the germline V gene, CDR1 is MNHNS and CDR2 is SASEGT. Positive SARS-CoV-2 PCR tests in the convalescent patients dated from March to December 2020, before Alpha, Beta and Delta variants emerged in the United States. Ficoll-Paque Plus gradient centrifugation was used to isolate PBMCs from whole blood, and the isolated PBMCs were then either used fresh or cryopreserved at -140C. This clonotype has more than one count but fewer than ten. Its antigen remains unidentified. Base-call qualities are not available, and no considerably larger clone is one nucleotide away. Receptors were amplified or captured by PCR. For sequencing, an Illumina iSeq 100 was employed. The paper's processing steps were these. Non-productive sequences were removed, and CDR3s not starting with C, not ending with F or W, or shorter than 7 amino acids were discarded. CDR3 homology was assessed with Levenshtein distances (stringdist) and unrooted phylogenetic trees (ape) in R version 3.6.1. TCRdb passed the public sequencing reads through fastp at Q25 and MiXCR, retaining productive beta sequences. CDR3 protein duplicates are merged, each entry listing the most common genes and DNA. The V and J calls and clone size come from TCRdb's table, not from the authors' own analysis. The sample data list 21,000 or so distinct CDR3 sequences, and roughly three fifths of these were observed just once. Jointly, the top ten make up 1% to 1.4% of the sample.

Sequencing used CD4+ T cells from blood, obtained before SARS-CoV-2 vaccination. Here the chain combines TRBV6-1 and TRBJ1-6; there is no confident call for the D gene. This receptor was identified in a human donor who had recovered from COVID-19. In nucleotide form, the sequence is TGTGCCAGCAGCCTAAACGTGGGTTCACCCCTCCACTTT. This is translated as CASSLNVGSPLHF.